This T cell receptor (beta chain) was identified in a study of blood T cell repertoires in COVID-19. Study information: PBMCs, B-cell-depleted T cells, or T cells were the source of the cDNA or gDNA that made up the material.

Participants spanned ages roughly 18 to 90 years and resided in about two dozen US areas. Sequenced by immunoSEQ multiplex PCR; TCRdb stores in-frame clones only, minus some. Of around 300,000 clones in the sample, under 90% are singletons; the top ten hold 1.9%. The origin of this receptor is a woman aged 55-75 years who had recovered from COVID-19. Sample: PBMCs or T cells enriched from blood (not recorded which).

The CDR3 DNA reads as TGTGCCAGCAAAGGGACAGAATATCAGCCCCAGCATTTT. Amino acids: CASKGTEYQPQHF. The J gene is TRBJ1-5, the V gene TRBV18; 7 nucleotides line up with TRBD1. Germline V gives CDR1 KGHSH, CDR2 LQKENI. V shed 8 bases, J shed 5 bases, and the junction held 6 bases outside the gene matches. The CDR3 loop spans 13 amino acids.